This is a list of T cell receptor beta chains from one sample in a study of spatial heterogeneity in lung cancer. MiXCR was run by TCRdb on the 5' RACE reads, yielding one entry per CDR3 protein. In the table there are approximately 90,000 distinct CDR3 sequences, approximately 8.6% of which are singletons. The sample in question was PBMCs, obtained at surgery. Receptor source: a male donor with early-stage non-small cell lung cancer. Each CDR3 is given with its conserved first and last residue. The D gene is left open where the match is weak. Not every row has a clone size; where given, it reads once, few, many or a size class.

j_call | clone_size | d_call | v_call | cdr3_nt | cdr3_aa
TRBJ1-4 | NA | NA | TRBV27 | TGTGCCAGCAGTTTGAGGACTAATGAAAAACTGTTTTTT | CASSLRTNEKLFF
TRBJ1-2 | few | TRBD1 | TRBV29-1 | TGCAGCGTTGAACGACAGGGGGGCCCGTATGGCTACACCTTC | CSVERQGGPYGYTF
TRBJ1-3 | NA | NA | TRBV5-8 | TGTGCCAGCAGCTCTTGGAGGCTCATCTCTGGAAACACCATATATTTT | CASSSWRLISGNTIYF
TRBJ1-4 | many | TRBD1 | TRBV15 | TGTGCCACCAGCAGAACACGGACAGGGGCTAATGAAAAACTGTTTTTT | CATSRTRTGANEKLFF
TRBJ2-2 | many | TRBD1 | TRBV12-3/TRBV12-4 | TGTGCCAGCAGACCAACCCTCACAGGGGTTCCCGGGGAGCTGTTTTTT | CASRPTLTGVPGELFF
TRBJ2-1 | NA | TRBD1 | TRBV20-1 | TGCAGTGCTAGAGGGGACAGGGCCACCTACAATGAGCAGTTCTTC | CSARGDRATYNEQFF
TRBJ1-1 | many | TRBD1 | TRBV6-1 | TGTGCCAGCAGTGAAGCGACAGGGTTTCGAGCTTTCTTT | CASSEATGFRAFF
TRBJ1-6 | once | NA | TRBV7-3 | TGTGCCAGCAGCTCCGGAGGAAATTCACCCCTCCACTTT | CASSSGGNSPLHF
TRBJ1-5 | few | NA | TRBV5-1 | TGCGCCAGCAGTCCCGACCCGAATCAGCCCCAGCATTTT | CASSPDPNQPQHF
TRBJ2-1 | few | TRBD2 | TRBV24-1 | TGTGCCACCAGTTTATCTAGCGGGGGTGAGCAGTTCTTC | CATSLSSGGEQFF
TRBJ1-4 | NA | NA | TRBV29-1 | TGCAGCGTTGCCTACCACTTGACAAGTGGAAATGAAAAACTGTTTTTT | CSVAYHLTSGNEKLFF
TRBJ2-1 | NA | TRBD2 | TRBV4-1 | TGCGCCAGCAGCCAAGATTCGGCGGGAGGATCCTACAATGAGCAGTTCTTC | CASSQDSAGGSYNEQFF
TRBJ1-1 | NA | NA | TRBV28 | TGTGCCAGCAGTTGGACGCGCACTGAAGCTTTCTTT | CASSWTRTEAFF
TRBJ1-1 | few | NA | TRBV7-2 | TGTGCCAGCAGCTTAGTGGCCCTTGGGCACAGGAACACTGAAGCTTTCTTT | CASSLVALGHRNTEAFF
TRBJ1-3 | many | NA | TRBV4-2 | TGTGCCAGCAGCCAAGATCGAGTTGTACGACAGTCACGAAAAGACACCATATATTTT | CASSQDRVVRQSRKDTIYF
TRBJ2-7 | few | TRBD1 | TRBV6-5 | TGTGCCAGCAGAAATACAGGGGATCGTCCCGAGCAGTACTTC | CASRNTGDRPEQYF
TRBJ2-3 | many | NA | TRBV29-1 | TGCAGCTTTGTTCTCGGGACACATAGCACAGATACGCAGTATTTT | CSFVLGTHSTDTQYF
TRBJ2-3 | NA | NA | TRBV6-6 | TGTGCCAGCAGTTATTGGGACGCTCGAAGTTTAGGCACAGATACGCAGTATTTT | CASSYWDARSLGTDTQYF
TRBJ2-1 | few | TRBD2 | TRBV3-1 | TGTGCCAGCAGCCAAGATTTAGCGGGAGACTACAATGAGCAGTTCTTC | CASSQDLAGDYNEQFF
TRBJ2-3 | NA | TRBD1 | TRBV24-1 | TGTGCCACCAGTGATCTTAAGACAGGGACAGATACGCAGTATTTT | CATSDLKTGTDTQYF
TRBJ1-1 | many | TRBD1 | TRBV28 | TGTGCCAGCACCTCGGGACAGATGGCTGAAGCTTTCTTT | CASTSGQMAEAFF
TRBJ1-1 | few | NA | TRBV12-3/TRBV12-4 | TGTGCCAGCAGAAGCAGGGTTACTGAAGCTTTCTTT | CASRSRVTEAFF
TRBJ2-2 | few | TRBD2 | TRBV28 | TGTGCCAGCAAACCCGGACTAGCCAGGTACACCGGGGAGCTGTTTTTT | CASKPGLARYTGELFF
TRBJ2-6 | many | NA | TRBV20-1 | TGCAGTGCTAGTGAGGGGTTGTCTGGGGCCAACGTCCTGACTTTC | CSASEGLSGANVLTF
TRBJ2-1 | NA | NA | TRBV20-1 | TGCAGTGCTGTCACAGCGCTGAGCTCCTACAATGAGCAGTTCTTC | CSAVTALSSYNEQFF
TRBJ2-1 | few | TRBD2 | TRBV29-1 | TGCAGCGTTGAAGATGTAGCGGGAGGGCCTAGAAATGAGCAGTTCTTC | CSVEDVAGGPRNEQFF
TRBJ2-1 | NA | TRBD2 | TRBV15 | TGTGCCACCGGGACTAGCAGAAACTACAATGAGCAGTTCTTC | CATGTSRNYNEQFF
TRBJ2-7 | many | NA | TRBV29-1 | TGCAGTGCAGAAGAGGGGGGCGAGCAGTACTTC | CSAEEGGEQYF
TRBJ2-3 | many | NA | TRBV7-6 | TGTGCCAGCAGCTTAGATCGGGATACGCAGTATTTT | CASSLDRDTQYF
TRBJ2-7 | few | NA | TRBV6-1 | TGTGCCAGCAGACCGGGACCGCCGGGCGAGCAGTACTTC | CASRPGPPGEQYF
TRBJ2-7 | few | TRBD2 | TRBV5-1 | TGCGCCAGCAGCTTGGGACTAGCGGGAAGCGAGCAGTACTTC | CASSLGLAGSEQYF
TRBJ2-7 | NA | NA | TRBV29-1 | TGCAGCGTTACCTCGGGTGGAGGCTTAACCTACGAGCAGTACTTC | CSVTSGGGLTYEQYF
TRBJ2-2 | NA | NA | TRBV30 | TGTGCCTGGAGGCTAGCCGGGGAGCTGTTTTTT | CAWRLAGELFF
TRBJ2-3 | many | NA | TRBV20-1 | TGCAGTGCTAGGTTCGCGGGCACAGATACGCAGTATTTT | CSARFAGTDTQYF
TRBJ1-1 | many | TRBD1 | TRBV29-1 | TGCAGCGTGGGGGACAGGGATTGGGACACTGAAGCTTTCTTT | CSVGDRDWDTEAFF
TRBJ2-3 | NA | NA | TRBV21-1 | TGTGCCAGCAGCGCTCAGAGGGGTACGCACACAGATACGCAGTATTTT | CASSAQRGTHTDTQYF